The clone carrying this T cell receptor beta chain was recorded only once. As yet, its antigen is unknown. The source of the sample is a study of cytomegalovirus exposure and HLA in healthy donors. The PCR used 60 Vbeta and 13 Jbeta primers. TCRdb's copy holds only in-frame clones and misses some; the assay was immunoSEQ multiplex PCR. The data hold roughly 160,000 clones, with approximately 80% observed a single time. This CDR3 is 12 amino acids long. J gave up 6 bases and V 6 bases, and 3 bases lay outside the gene matches. The germline V gene encodes CDR1 SGHTA and CDR2 FQGNSA. General study findings and limits: The analysis excluded some indistinguishable V segments, including TRBV6-2 and TRBV6-3.

The V call is TRBV7-2, the J call TRBJ1-2; 8 bases fit TRBD1. The TCR sequence derives from a boy aged 2 to 10 in good health and CMV-seronegative. Sequenced material: PBMCs. In DNA form, the CDR3 reads TGTGCCAGCAGGGAGGGACAGGATGGCTACACCTTC. Translated: CASREGQDGYTF. The complete variable domain, with remaining parts taken from reference TRBV7-2 and TRBJ1-2, reads GAGVSQSPSNKVTEKGKDVELRCDPISGHTALYWYRQSLGQGLEFLIYFQGNSAPDKSGLPSDRFSAERTGGSVSTLTIQRTQQEDSAVYLCASREGQDGYTFGSGTRLTVV.